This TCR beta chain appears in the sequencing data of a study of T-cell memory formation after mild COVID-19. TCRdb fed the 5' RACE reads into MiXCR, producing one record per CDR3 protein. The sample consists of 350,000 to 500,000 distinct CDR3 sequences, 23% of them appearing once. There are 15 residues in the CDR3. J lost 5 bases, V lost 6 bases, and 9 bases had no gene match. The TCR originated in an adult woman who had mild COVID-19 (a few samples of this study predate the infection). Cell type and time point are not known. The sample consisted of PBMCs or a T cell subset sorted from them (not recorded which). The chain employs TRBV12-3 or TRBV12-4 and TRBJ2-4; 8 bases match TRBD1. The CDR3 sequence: CASSPETGVENIQYF. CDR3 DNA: TGTGCCAGCAGCCCCGAGACAGGGGTGGAAAACATTCAGTACTTC.